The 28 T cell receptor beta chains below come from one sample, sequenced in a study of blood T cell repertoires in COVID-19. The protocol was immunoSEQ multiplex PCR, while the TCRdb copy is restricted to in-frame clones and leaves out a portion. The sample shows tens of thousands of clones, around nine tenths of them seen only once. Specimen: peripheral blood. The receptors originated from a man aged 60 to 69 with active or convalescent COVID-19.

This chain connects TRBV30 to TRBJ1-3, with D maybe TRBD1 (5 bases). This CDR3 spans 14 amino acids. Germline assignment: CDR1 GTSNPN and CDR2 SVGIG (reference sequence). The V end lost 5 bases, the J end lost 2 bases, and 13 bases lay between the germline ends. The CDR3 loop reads CAWGPGGPGNTIYF. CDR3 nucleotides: TGTGCCTGGGGGCCGGGGGGACCTGGAAACACCATATATTTT.

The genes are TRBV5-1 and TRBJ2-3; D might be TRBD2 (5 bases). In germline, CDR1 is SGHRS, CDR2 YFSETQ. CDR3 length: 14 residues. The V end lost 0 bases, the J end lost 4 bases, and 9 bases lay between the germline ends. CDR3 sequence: CASSLDMRADTQYF. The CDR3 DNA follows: TGCGCCAGCAGCTTGGATATGAGGGCAGATACGCAGTATTTT.

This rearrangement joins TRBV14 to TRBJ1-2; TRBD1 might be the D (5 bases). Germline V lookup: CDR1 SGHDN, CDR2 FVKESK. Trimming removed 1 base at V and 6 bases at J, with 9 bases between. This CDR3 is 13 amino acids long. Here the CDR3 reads CASSQAGWNGYTF. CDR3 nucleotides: TGTGCCAGCAGCCAAGCAGGGTGGAATGGCTACACCTTC.

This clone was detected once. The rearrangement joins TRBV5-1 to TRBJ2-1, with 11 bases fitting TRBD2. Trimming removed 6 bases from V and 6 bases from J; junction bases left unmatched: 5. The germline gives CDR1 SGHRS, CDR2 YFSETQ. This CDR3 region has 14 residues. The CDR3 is CASNSGGAVNEQFF. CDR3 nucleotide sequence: TGCGCCAGCAATAGCGGGGGGGCCGTCAATGAGCAGTTCTTC.

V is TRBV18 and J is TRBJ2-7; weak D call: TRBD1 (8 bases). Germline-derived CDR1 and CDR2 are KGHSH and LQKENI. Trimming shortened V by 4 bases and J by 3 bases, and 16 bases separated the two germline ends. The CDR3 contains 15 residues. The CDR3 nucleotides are TGTGCCAGCTCACTAGGACAGGGAGGGGACTACGAGCAGTACTTC. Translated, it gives CASSLGQGGDYEQYF.

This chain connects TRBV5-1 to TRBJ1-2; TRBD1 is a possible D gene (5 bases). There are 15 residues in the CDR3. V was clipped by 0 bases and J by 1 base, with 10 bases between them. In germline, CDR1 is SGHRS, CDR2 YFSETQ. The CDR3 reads CASSLGQIFNYGYTF. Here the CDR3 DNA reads TGCGCCAGCAGCTTGGGACAGATTTTTAACTATGGCTACACCTTC.

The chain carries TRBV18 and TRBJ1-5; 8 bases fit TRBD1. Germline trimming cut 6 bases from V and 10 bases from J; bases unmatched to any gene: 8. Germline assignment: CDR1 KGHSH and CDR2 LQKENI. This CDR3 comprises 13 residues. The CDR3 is CASSDRESGPQHF. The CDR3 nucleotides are TGTGCCAGCTCGGACAGGGAATCAGGACCCCAGCATTTT.

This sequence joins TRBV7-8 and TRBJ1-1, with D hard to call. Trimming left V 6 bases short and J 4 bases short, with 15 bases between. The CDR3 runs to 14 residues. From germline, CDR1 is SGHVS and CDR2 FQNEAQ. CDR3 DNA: TGTGCCAGCAGTTTGAGACAAAGTTCCACTGAAGCTTTCTTT. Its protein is CASSLRQSSTEAFF.

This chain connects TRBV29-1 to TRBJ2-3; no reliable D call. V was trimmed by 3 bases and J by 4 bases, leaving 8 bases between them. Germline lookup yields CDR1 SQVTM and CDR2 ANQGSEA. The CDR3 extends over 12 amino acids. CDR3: CSVERSPDTQYF. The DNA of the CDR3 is TGCAGCGTTGAGAGAAGTCCAGATACGCAGTATTTT.

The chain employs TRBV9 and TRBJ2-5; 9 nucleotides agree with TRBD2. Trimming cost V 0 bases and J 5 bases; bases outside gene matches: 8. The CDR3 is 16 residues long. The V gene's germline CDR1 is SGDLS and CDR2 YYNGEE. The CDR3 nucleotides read TGTGCCAGCAGCGTAGTAGGTAGCGGGGGCGGGGAGACCCAGTACTTC. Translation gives CASSVVGSGGGETQYF.

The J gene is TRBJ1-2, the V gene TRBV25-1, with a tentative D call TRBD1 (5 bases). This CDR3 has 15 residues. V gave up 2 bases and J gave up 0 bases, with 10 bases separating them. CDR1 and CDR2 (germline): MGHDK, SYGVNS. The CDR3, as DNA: TGTGCCAGCAGTGAAGGGGCAGGGCCTAACTATGGCTACACCTTC. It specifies CASSEGAGPNYGYTF.

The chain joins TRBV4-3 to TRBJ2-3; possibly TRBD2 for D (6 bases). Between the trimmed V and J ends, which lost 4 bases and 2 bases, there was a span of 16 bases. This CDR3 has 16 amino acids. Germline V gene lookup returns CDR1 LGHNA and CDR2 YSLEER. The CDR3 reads CASSLYGLDYTDTQYF. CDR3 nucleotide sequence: TGCGCCAGCAGCCTTTACGGGCTGGACTACACAGATACGCAGTATTTT.

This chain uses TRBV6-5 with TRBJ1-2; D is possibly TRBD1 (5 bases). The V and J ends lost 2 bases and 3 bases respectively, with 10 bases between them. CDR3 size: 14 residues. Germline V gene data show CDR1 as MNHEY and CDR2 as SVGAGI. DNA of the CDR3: TGTGCCAGCAGTTACGCAGGGTTCGACTATGGCTACACCTTC. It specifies CASSYAGFDYGYTF.

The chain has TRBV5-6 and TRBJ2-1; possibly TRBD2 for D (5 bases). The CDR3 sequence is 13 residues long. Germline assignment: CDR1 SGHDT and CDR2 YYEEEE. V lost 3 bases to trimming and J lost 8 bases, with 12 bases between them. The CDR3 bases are TGTGCCAGCAGCTCTCCGTTCGGGGATGAGCAGTTCTTC. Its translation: CASSSPFGDEQFF.

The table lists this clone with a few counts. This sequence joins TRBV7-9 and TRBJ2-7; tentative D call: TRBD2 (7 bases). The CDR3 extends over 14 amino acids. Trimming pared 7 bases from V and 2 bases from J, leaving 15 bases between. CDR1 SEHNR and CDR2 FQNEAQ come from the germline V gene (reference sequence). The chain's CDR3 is CASTYQGGAYEQYF. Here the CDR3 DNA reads TGTGCCAGCACTTACCAAGGGGGGGCCTACGAGCAGTACTTC.

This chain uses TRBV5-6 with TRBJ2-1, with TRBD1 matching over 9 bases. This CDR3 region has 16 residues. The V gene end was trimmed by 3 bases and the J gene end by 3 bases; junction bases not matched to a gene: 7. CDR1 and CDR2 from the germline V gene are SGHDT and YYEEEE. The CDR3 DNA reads TGTGCCAGCAGCTCGGTCGGGACAGGGAACTACAATGAGCAGTTCTTC. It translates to CASSSVGTGNYNEQFF.

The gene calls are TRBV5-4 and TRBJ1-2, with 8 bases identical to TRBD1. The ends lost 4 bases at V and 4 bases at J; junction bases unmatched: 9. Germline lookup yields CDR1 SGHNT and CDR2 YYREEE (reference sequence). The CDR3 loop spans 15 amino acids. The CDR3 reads CASSLRQGRSYGYTF. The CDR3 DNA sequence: TGTGCCAGCAGCCTCAGACAGGGGAGATCCTATGGCTACACCTTC.

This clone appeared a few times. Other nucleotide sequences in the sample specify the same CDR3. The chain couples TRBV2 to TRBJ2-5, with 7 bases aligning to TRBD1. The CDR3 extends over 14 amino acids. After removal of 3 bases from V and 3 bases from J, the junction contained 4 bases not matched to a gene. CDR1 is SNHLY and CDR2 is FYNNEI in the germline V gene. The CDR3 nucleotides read TGTGCCAGCAGTGAGAGGACAGGAAAAGAGACCCAGTACTTC. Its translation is CASSERTGKETQYF. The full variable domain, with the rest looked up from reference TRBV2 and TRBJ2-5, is EPEVTQTPSHQVTQMGQEVILRCVPISNHLYFYWYRQILGQKVEFLVSFYNNEISEKSEIFDDQFSVERPDGSNFTLKIRSTKLEDSAMYFCASSERTGKETQYFGPGTRLLVL.

The CDR3 loop is CASSRLAGAGELFF. The CDR3 DNA reads TGTGCCAGCAGCCGACTAGCGGGGGCCGGGGAGCTGTTTTTT. The rearrangement links TRBV3-1 (or the pseudogene TRBV3-2) to TRBJ2-2, with 12 bases fitting TRBD2. The germline CDR1 and CDR2 sequences are LGHDT and YNNKEL (reference sequence). Trimming took 4 bases from V and 6 from J; bases not matched to a gene: 0. The CDR3 is 14 residues long.

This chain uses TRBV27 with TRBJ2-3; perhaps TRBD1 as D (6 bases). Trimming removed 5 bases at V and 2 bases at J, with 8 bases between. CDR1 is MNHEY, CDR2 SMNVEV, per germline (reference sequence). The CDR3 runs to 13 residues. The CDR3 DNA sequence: TGTGCCAGCAGTGGACAGTCCACAGATACGCAGTATTTT. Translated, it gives CASSGQSTDTQYF.

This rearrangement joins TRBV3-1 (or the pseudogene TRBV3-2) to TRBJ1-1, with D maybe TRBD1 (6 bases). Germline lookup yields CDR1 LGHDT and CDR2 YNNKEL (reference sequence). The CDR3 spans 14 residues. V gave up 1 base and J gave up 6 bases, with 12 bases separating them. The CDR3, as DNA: TGTGCCAGCAGCCAAGCCCAACAGGGATCTGAAGCTTTCTTT. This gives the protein CASSQAQQGSEAFF.

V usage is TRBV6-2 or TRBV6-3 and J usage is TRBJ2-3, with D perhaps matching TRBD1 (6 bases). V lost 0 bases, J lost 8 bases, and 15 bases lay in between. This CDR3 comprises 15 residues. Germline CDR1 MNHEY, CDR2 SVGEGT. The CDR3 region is CASSYSGLDSGTQYF. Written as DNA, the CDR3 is TGTGCCAGCAGTTACTCCGGGCTGGACAGCGGTACGCAGTATTTT.

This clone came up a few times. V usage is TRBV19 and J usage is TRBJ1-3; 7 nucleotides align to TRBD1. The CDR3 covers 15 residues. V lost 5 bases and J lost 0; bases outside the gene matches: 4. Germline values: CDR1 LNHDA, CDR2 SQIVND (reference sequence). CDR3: CASSARDSSGNTIYF. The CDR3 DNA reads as TGTGCCAGTAGTGCCCGGGACAGCTCTGGAAACACCATATATTTT.

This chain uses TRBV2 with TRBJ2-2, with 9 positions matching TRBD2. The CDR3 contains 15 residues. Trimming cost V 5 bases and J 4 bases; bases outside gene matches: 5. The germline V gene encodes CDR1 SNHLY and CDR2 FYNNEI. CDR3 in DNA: TGTGCCAGCAGTTCGGGACTAGCTGGCACCGGGGAGCTGTTTTTT. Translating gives CASSSGLAGTGELFF.

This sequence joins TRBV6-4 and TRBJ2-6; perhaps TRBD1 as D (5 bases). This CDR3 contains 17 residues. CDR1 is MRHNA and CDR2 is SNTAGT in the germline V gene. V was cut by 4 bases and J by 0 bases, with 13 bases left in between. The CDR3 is CASSAFDSPSGANVLTF. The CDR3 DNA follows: TGTGCCAGCAGTGCCTTCGACAGTCCCTCTGGGGCCAACGTCCTGACTTTC.

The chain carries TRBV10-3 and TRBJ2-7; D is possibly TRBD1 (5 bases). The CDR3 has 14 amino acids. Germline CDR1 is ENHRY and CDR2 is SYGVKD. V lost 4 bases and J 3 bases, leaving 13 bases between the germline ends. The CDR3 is CAISGGLGFYEQYF. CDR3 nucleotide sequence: TGTGCCATCAGTGGGGGCCTGGGTTTCTACGAGCAGTACTTC.

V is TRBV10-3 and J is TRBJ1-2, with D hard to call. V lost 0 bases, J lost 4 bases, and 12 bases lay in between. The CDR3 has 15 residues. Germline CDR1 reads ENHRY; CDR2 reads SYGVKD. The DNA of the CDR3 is TGTGCCATCAGTGAGTCCGAACAGCCCATCTATGGCTACACCTTC. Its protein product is CAISESEQPIYGYTF.

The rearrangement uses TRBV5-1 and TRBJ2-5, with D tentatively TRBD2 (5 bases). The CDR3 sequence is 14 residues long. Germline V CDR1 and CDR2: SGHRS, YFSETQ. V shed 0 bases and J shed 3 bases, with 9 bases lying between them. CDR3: CASSLEVGEETQYF. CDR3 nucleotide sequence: TGCGCCAGCAGCTTGGAGGTCGGGGAAGAGACCCAGTACTTC.